This passage covers 17 T cell receptor beta chains from one sample sequenced in a study of blood T cell repertoires in COVID-19. The method was immunoSEQ multiplex PCR; TCRdb's version includes in-frame clones alone and lacks a portion of them. Of about 380,000 clones listed, more than 75% were seen once; the top ten hold roughly 1.4%. The sample was PBMCs or T cells enriched from blood (not recorded which). Receptors were obtained from a man aged 25 to 40 who had recovered from COVID-19.

The chain has TRBV4-1 and TRBJ1-2; tentatively, D is TRBD1 (5 bases). Per germline, CDR1 MGHRA and CDR2 YSYEKL. Trimming cost V 1 base and J 5 bases, with 11 bases left between them. The CDR3 sequence is 14 residues long. CDR3 DNA sequence: TGCGCCAGCAGCCAAGGACAGACAGAGTATGGCTACACCTTC. Protein product: CASSQGQTEYGYTF.

This clone came up once. The V call is TRBV5-6, the J call TRBJ2-2; 8 positions agree with TRBD2. V lost 6 bases to trimming and J lost 1 base; unmatched junction nucleotides: 5. The CDR3 covers 15 residues. Germline V gives CDR1 SGHDT, CDR2 YYEEEE. In nucleotides, the CDR3 is TGTGCCAGCAATTGGAGCGGGGGGAACACCGGGGAGCTGTTTTTT. Protein product: CASNWSGGNTGELFF.

The chain couples TRBV3-1 (or the pseudogene TRBV3-2) to TRBJ1-2; D possibly corresponds to TRBD1 (6 bases). V shed 0 bases and J shed 7 bases, with 12 bases lying between them. The CDR3 is 14 amino acids. CDR1 and CDR2 (germline): LGHDT, YNNKEL (reference sequence). The CDR3 DNA reads TGTGCCAGCAGCCAAGAAGCGGCAGGGGCTGGCTACACCTTC. As protein: CASSQEAAGAGYTF.

This CDR3 reads CASSSAGLGTYEQYF. Here the CDR3 DNA reads TGTGCCAGCAGCTCCGCGGGACTAGGGACCTACGAGCAGTACTTC. This sequence joins TRBV13 and TRBJ2-7, with 8 bases that match TRBD2. This CDR3 region has 15 residues. Germline CDR1 PRHDT, CDR2 FYEKMQ (reference sequence). Trimming took 4 bases from V and 2 from J; bases not matched to a gene: 7.

The chain is built from TRBV3-1 (or the pseudogene TRBV3-2) and TRBJ1-1; 10 nucleotides align to TRBD1. The germline gives CDR1 LGHDT, CDR2 YNNKEL (reference sequence). V lost 0 bases and J lost 3; bases outside the gene matches: 19. The CDR3 totals 21 residues. DNA of the CDR3: TGTGCCAGCAGCCAAGACGCCGGGTTGTCATATGGGACAGGGGTTTACACTGAAGCTTTCTTT. This translates into CASSQDAGLSYGTGVYTEAFF.

This chain links TRBV27 with TRBJ2-2; maybe TRBD2 (5 bases). With 0 bases removed from V and 2 bases from J, the gap between germline ends came to 7 bases. This CDR3 is 15 amino acids long. The germline V gene encodes CDR1 MNHEY and CDR2 SMNVEV (reference sequence). The CDR3 here is CASSLSSGNTGELFF. As DNA, the CDR3 is TGTGCCAGCAGTTTATCCAGCGGTAACACCGGGGAGCTGTTTTTT.

The V call is TRBV27, the J call TRBJ1-1, with D perhaps matching TRBD1 (6 bases). This CDR3 comprises 13 residues. Trimming pared 7 bases from V and 5 bases from J, leaving 14 bases between. From germline, CDR1 is MNHEY and CDR2 SMNVEV (reference sequence). This CDR3 reads CASKTQGQTEAFF. The CDR3 nucleotides read TGTGCCAGCAAGACCCAGGGGCAGACTGAAGCTTTCTTT.

The chain couples TRBV19 to TRBJ1-6, with 9 bases that match TRBD1. CDR3 size: 17 residues. V lost 6 bases and J lost 2; bases outside the gene matches: 8. Looked up from germline, CDR1 is LNHDA and CDR2 is SQIVND (reference sequence). CDR3 bases: TGTGCCAGTAGATCACTGACAGGGGGACCCTATAATTCACCCCTCCACTTT. Its protein is CASRSLTGGPYNSPLHF.

This clone was detected only once. This chain connects TRBV19 to TRBJ1-5, with 7 positions matching TRBD1. V lost 5 bases to trimming and J lost 4 bases; unmatched junction nucleotides: 14. The V gene's germline CDR1 is LNHDA and CDR2 SQIVND (reference sequence). CDR3 size: 17 residues. The CDR3, as DNA: TGTGCCAGTAGTCCCCTGGGGATAAAACAGGGGAATCAGCCCCAGCATTTT. It is translated as CASSPLGIKQGNQPQHF.

V and J are TRBV7-2 and TRBJ2-5, with 8 bases matching TRBD1. The germline CDR1 and CDR2 sequences are SGHTA and FQGNSA. The V gene end was trimmed by 5 bases and the J gene end by 1 base; junction bases not matched to a gene: 6. The CDR3 is 15 amino acids. The CDR3 DNA reads TGTGCCAGCAGCATCGGACAGGGCATCCAAGAGACCCAGTACTTC. Encoded protein: CASSIGQGIQETQYF.

The gene calls are TRBV5-1 and TRBJ2-5; TRBD1 matches 7 bases. The V segment lost 6 bases and the J segment 5 bases; nucleotides outside the gene matches: 13. Germline CDR1 reads SGHRS; CDR2 reads YFSETQ. This CDR3 comprises 15 residues. The chain's CDR3 is CASKPLTGAGETQYF. The CDR3 region has the DNA TGCGCCAGCAAACCGTTAACAGGGGCGGGTGAGACCCAGTACTTC.

The chain joins TRBV27 to TRBJ2-3, with 8 bases that match TRBD2. V lost 8 bases and J lost 1; bases outside the gene matches: 2. The germline CDR1 and CDR2 sequences are MNHEY and SMNVEV (reference sequence). CDR3 length equals 13 residues. The CDR3 loop reads CASGGGRTDTQYF. Written as DNA, the CDR3 is TGTGCCAGCGGCGGGGGGCGCACAGATACGCAGTATTTT.

The gene calls are TRBV7-9 and TRBJ2-7; D may be TRBD1 (5 bases). Per the germline V gene, CDR1 is SEHNR and CDR2 is FQNEAQ (reference sequence). V was pared by 6 bases and J by 7 bases, with 19 bases between. CDR3 size: 14 residues. The CDR3 region is CASSPLGYRWEQYF. The CDR3 DNA reads TGTGCCAGCAGTCCCTTGGGTTACAGGTGGGAGCAGTACTTC.

The chain carries TRBV7-2 and TRBJ1-5; D is undetermined. This CDR3 spans 13 amino acids. V dropped 3 bases and J dropped 5 bases, with 8 bases sitting between them. Germline loops: CDR1 SGHTA, CDR2 FQGNSA. CDR3 sequence: CASSFYRDQPQHF. The DNA of the CDR3 is TGTGCCAGCAGCTTTTACAGAGATCAGCCCCAGCATTTT. Complete variable domain (other parts from reference TRBV7-2 and TRBJ1-5): GAGVSQSPSNKVTEKGKDVELRCDPISGHTALYWYRQSLGQGLEFLIYFQGNSAPDKSGLPSDRFSAERTGGSVSTLTIQRTQQEDSAVYLCASSFYRDQPQHFGDGTRLSIL.

This clone was seen once. This chain joins TRBV30 and TRBJ1-5; 8 bases match TRBD1. Germline lookup yields CDR1 GTSNPN and CDR2 SVGIG (reference sequence). The V segment lost 3 bases and the J segment 2 bases; nucleotides outside the gene matches: 6. This CDR3 is built from 15 residues. CDR3 nucleotides: TGTGCCTGGAGCCTGACAGGGGACGGCAATCAGCCCCAGCATTTT. This gives the protein CAWSLTGDGNQPQHF.

The chain is built from TRBV10-3 and TRBJ2-7; D is ambiguous. The CDR3 runs to 16 residues. CDR1 is ENHRY, CDR2 SYGVKD, per germline. Trimming stripped 0 bases from V and 0 bases from J, with 12 bases between. This CDR3 is CAISESQDWNSYEQYF. Written as DNA, the CDR3 is TGTGCCATCAGTGAGTCGCAGGATTGGAACTCCTACGAGCAGTACTTC.

This chain connects TRBV6-1 to TRBJ2-1; 9 bases match TRBD2. Trimming at V came to 4 bases and at J to 1 base, leaving 11 bases not matched to a gene. The CDR3 sequence is 18 residues long. Germline V gives CDR1 MNHNS, CDR2 SASEGT. This CDR3 reads CASSALSGGSGSYNEQFF. Here the CDR3 DNA reads TGTGCCAGCAGTGCACTGAGCGGGGGGTCCGGGTCCTACAATGAGCAGTTCTTC.